The entry that follows covers one TCR beta chain sequence. Authors' methods: It was from reference gene primer amplification that nucleated cell counts were estimated. Repertoires were generated with immunoSEQ multiplex PCR, while TCRdb's copy carries only in-frame clones and drops some. Clone size and the V and J calls come from that table; the DNA yielded D and trimming. The sample shows 150,000 to 200,000 clones, approximately 88% of them seen only once. The data originate from a study of blood T cell repertoires in COVID-19. As for the study in general: The samples span acute and convalescent COVID-19 from the United States, Italy and Spain. T cells, B-cell-depleted T cells, or PBMCs supplied cDNA or gDNA.

The germline V and J ends were trimmed by 0 bases and 5 bases, with 10 bases remaining between them. From germline, CDR1 is ENHRY and CDR2 SYGVKD. This CDR3 has 15 residues. The TCR originated in a woman aged 18-29 years who had recovered from COVID-19. The source material was PBMCs or T cells enriched from blood (not recorded which). The V call is TRBV10-3, the J call TRBJ1-4, with D tentatively TRBD1 (5 bases). CDR3 sequence: CAISESTENNEKLFF. In DNA, the CDR3 is TGTGCCATCAGTGAGTCGACAGAGAACAATGAAAAACTGTTTTTT.